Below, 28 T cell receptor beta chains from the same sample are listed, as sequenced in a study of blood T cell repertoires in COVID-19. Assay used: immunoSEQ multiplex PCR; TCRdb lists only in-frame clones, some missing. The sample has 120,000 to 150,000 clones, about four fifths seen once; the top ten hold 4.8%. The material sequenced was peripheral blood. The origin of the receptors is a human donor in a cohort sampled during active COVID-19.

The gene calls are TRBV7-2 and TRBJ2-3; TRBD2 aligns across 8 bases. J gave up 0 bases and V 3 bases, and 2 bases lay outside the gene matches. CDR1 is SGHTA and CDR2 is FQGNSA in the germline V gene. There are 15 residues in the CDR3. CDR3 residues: CASSFSGTSTDTQYF. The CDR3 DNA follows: TGTGCCAGCAGCTTTAGCGGGACTAGCACAGATACGCAGTATTTT.

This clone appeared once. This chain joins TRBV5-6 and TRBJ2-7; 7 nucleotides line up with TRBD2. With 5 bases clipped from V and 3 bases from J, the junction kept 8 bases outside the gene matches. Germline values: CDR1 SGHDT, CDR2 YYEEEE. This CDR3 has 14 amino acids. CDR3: CASRHRLALYEQYV. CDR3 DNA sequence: TGTGCCAGCAGGCATAGACTAGCCCTCTACGAGCAGTACGTC.

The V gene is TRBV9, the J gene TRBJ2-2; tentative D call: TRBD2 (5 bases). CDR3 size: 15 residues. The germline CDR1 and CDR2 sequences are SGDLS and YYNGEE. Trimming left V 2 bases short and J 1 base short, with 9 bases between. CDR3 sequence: CASSVRGQNTGELFF. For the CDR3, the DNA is TGTGCCAGCAGCGTCCGGGGTCAGAACACCGGGGAGCTGTTTTTT.

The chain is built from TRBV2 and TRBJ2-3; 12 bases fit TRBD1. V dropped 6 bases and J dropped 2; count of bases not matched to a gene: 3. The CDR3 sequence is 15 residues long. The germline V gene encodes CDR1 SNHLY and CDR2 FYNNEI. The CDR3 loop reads CASSRDRGPTDTQYF. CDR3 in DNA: TGTGCCAGCAGCCGGGACAGGGGGCCCACAGATACGCAGTATTTT.

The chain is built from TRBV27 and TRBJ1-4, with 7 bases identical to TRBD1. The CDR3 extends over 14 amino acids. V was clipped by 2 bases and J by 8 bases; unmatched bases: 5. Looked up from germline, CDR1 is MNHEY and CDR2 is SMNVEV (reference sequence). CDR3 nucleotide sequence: TGTGCCAGCAGTTTAGAGTCAGGGGGGGAAAAACTGTTTTTT. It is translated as CASSLESGGEKLFF.

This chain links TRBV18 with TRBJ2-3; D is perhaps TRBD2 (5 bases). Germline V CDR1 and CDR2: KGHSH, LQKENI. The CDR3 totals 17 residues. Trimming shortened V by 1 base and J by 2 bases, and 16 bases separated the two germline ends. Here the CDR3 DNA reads TGTGCCAGCTCACCACTTAAGGGTCTCGGGGACACAGATACGCAGTATTTT. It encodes CASSPLKGLGDTDTQYF. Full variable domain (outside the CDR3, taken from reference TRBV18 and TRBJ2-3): NAGVMQNPRHLVRRRGQEARLRCSPMKGHSHVYWYRQLPEEGLKFMVYLQKENIIDESGMPKERFSAEFPKEGPSILRIQQVVRGDSAAYFCASSPLKGLGDTDTQYFGPGTRLTVL.

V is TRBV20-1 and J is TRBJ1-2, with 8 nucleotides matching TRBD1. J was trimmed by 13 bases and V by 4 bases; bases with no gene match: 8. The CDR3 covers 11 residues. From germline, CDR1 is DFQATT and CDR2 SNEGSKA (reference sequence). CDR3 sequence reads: CSATTTGAITF. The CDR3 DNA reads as TGCAGTGCTACCACGACAGGGGCTATCACCTTC.

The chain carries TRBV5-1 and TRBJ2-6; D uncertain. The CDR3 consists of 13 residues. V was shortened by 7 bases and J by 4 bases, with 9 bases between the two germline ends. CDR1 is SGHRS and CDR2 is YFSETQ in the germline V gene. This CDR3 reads CASAPGGANVLTF. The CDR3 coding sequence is TGCGCCAGCGCCCCAGGAGGGGCCAACGTCCTGACTTTC. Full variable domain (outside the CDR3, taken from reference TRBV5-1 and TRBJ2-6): KAGVTQTPRYLIKTRGQQVTLSCSPISGHRSVSWYQQTPGQGLQFLFEYFSETQRNKGNFPGRFSGRQFSNSRSEMNVSTLELGDSALYLCASAPGGANVLTFGAGSRLTVL.

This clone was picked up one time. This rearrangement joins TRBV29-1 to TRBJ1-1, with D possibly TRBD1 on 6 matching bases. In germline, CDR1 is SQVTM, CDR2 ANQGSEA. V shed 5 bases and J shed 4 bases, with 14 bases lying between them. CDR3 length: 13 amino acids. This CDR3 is CSVLPQGSTEAFF. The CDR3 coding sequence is TGCAGCGTTCTCCCGCAGGGGAGCACTGAAGCTTTCTTT.

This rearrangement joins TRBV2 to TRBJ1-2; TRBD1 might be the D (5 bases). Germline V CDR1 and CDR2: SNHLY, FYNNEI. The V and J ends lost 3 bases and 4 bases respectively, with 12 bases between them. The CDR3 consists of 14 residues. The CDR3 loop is CASSEVRAGYGYTF. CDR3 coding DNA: TGTGCCAGCAGTGAGGTCAGGGCCGGCTATGGCTACACCTTC.

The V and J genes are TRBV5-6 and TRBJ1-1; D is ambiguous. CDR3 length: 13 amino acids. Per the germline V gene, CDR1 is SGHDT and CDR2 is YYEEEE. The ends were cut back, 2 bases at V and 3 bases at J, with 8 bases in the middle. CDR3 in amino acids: CASSFSVDTEAFF. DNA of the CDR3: TGTGCCAGCAGCTTTAGTGTGGACACTGAAGCTTTCTTT.

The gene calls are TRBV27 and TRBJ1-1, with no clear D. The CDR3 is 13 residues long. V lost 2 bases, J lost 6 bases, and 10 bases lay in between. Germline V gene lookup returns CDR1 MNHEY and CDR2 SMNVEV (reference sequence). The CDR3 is CASSLRGKAEAFF. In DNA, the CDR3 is TGTGCCAGCAGTTTACGGGGTAAGGCTGAAGCTTTCTTT.

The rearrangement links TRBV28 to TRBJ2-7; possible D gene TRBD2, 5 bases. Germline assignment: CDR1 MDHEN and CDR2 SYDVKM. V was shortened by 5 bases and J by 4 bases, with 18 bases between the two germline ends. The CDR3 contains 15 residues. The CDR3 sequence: CASSGKGPGVYEQYV. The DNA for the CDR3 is TGTGCCAGCAGTGGGAAAGGACCCGGGGTATACGAGCAGTACGTC.

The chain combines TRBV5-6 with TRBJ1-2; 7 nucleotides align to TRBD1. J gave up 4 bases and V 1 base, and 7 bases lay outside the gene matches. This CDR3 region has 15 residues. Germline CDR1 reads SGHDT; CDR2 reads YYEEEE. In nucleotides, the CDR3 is TGTGCCAGCAGCTTGACAGGGGCGAACGTCTATGGCTACACCTTC. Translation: CASSLTGANVYGYTF.

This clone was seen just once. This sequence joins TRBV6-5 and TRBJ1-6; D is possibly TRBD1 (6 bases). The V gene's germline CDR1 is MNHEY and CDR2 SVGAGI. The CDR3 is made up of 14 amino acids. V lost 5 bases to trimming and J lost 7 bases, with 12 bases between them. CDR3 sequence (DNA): TGTGCCAGCAGTCAACAGGGAGGGAATTCACCCCTCCACTTT. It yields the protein CASSQQGGNSPLHF.

The CDR3 nucleotides read TGTGCCAGCAGCCTTCTCAGGGGTGCGGGAAACACCATATATTTT. Its translation is CASSLLRGAGNTIYF. V usage is TRBV4-2 and J usage is TRBJ1-3; D is possibly TRBD1 (6 bases). Germline-derived CDR1 and CDR2 are LGHNA and YNFKEQ. This CDR3 spans 15 amino acids. Trimming pared 4 bases from V and 4 bases from J, leaving 14 bases between.

In DNA, the CDR3 is TGCGCCAGCAGCTTGGAGGGACTAGCGGTCTACGAGCAGTACTTC. Residues: CASSLEGLAVYEQYF. The chain is built from TRBV5-1 and TRBJ2-7; TRBD2 aligns across 11 bases. The CDR3 consists of 15 residues. Germline CDR1 is SGHRS and CDR2 is YFSETQ. J was trimmed by 3 bases and V by 0 bases; bases with no gene match: 2.

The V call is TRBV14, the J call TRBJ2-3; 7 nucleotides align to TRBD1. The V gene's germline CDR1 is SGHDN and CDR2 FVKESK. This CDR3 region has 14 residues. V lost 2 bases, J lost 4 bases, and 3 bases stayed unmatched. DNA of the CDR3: TGTGCCAGCAGCCAATCCACAGGGGCAGATACGCAGTATTTT. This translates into CASSQSTGADTQYF.

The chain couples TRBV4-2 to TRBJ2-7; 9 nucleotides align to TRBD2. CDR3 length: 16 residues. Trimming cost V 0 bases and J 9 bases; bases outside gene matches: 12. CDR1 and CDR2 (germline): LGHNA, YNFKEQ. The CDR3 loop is CASSQETGTSRGGQYF. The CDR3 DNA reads TGTGCCAGCAGCCAAGAGACCGGGACTAGCCGTGGGGGGCAGTACTTC.

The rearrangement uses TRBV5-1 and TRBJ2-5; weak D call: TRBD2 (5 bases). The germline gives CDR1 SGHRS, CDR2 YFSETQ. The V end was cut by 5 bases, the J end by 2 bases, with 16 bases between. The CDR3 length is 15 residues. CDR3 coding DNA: TGCGCCAGCAGGGGGATTGGACGGGGACAAGAGACCCAGTACTTC. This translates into CASRGIGRGQETQYF.

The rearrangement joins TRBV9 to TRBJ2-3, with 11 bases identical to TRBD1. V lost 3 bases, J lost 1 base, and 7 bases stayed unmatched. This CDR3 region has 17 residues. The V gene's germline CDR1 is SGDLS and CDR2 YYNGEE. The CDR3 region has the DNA TGTGCCAGCAGCGCCGAGGACAGGGGGCTCGGCACAGATACGCAGTATTTT. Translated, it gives CASSAEDRGLGTDTQYF.

Here the CDR3 DNA reads TGTGCCACCACAGAGGGACAGGGGCTGAACATTCAGTACTTC. It translates to CATTEGQGLNIQYF. The V gene is TRBV6-5, the J gene TRBJ2-4; TRBD1 agrees at 10 bases. Germline V gene lookup returns CDR1 MNHEY and CDR2 SVGAGI. V trimming: 10 bases; J trimming: 7 bases; junction bases outside the gene matches: 10. The CDR3 consists of 14 residues.

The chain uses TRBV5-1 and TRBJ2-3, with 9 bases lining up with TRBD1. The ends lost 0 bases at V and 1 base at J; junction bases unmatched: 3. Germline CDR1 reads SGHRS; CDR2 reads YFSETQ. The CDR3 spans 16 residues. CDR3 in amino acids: CASSLERTGGTDTQYF. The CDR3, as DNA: TGCGCCAGCAGCTTGGAGCGGACAGGGGGCACAGATACGCAGTATTTT. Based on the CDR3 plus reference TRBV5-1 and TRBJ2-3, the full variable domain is KAGVTQTPRYLIKTRGQQVTLSCSPISGHRSVSWYQQTPGQGLQFLFEYFSETQRNKGNFPGRFSGRQFSNSRSEMNVSTLELGDSALYLCASSLERTGGTDTQYFGPGTRLTVL.

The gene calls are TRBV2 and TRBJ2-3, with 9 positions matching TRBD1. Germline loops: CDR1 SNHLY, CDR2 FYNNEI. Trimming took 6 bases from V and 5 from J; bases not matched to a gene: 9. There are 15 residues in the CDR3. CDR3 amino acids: CASRRKQGALDTQYF. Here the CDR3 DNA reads TGTGCCAGCAGAAGAAAACAGGGGGCCTTAGATACGCAGTATTTT. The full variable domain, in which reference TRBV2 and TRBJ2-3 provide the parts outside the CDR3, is EPEVTQTPSHQVTQMGQEVILRCVPISNHLYFYWYRQILGQKVEFLVSFYNNEISEKSEIFDDQFSVERPDGSNFTLKIRSTKLEDSAMYFCASRRKQGALDTQYFGPGTRLTVL.

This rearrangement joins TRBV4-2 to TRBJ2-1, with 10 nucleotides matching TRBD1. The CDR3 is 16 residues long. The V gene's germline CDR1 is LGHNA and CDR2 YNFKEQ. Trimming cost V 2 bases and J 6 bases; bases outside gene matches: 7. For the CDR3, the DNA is TGTGCCAGCAGCCAACCGGGACAGGGGACCCTCAATGAGCAGTTCTTC. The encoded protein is CASSQPGQGTLNEQFF.

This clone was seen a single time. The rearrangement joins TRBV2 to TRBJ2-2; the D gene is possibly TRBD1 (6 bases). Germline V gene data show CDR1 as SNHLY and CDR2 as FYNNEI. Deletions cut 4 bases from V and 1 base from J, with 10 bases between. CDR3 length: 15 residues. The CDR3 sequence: CASSAGTLNTGELFF. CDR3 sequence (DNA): TGTGCCAGCAGTGCCGGGACACTGAACACCGGGGAGCTGTTTTTT.

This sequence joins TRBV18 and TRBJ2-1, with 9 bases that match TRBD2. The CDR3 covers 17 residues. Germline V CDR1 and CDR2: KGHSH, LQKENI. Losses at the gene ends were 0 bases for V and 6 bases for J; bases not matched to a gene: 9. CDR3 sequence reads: CASSPPVAGALSNEQFF. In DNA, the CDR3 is TGTGCCAGCTCACCACCAGTAGCGGGGGCGCTATCCAATGAGCAGTTCTTC.

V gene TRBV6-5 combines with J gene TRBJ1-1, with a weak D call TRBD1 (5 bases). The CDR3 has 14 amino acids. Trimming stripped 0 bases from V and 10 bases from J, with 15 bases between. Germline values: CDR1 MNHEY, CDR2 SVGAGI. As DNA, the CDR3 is TGTGCCAGCAGTTACTCATCGGGAGGGGATGGAGCTTTCTTT. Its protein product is CASSYSSGGDGAFF.